This T cell receptor (beta chain) was sequenced during a study of blood T cell repertoires in COVID-19. Germline lookup yields CDR1 LNHDA and CDR2 SQIVND (reference sequence). The J segment lost 4 bases and the V segment lost 3 bases, leaving 0 bases of the junction unmatched. This CDR3 has 15 residues. TCRdb keeps only in-frame clones here, not all; method: immunoSEQ multiplex PCR. The repertoire holds around 280,000 clones, with 90% as singletons. Material: PBMCs or T cells enriched from blood (not recorded which). This receptor was identified in a young woman with acute COVID-19. J is TRBJ2-3 and V is TRBV19; 14 nucleotides line up with TRBD2. The CDR3 DNA is TGTGCCAGTAGTATGGGACTAGCGGGAGCAGATACGCAGTATTTT. Residues: CASSMGLAGADTQYF.